Listed below are T cell receptor beta chains from one sample, sequenced in a study of cytomegalovirus exposure and HLA in healthy donors. The protocol was immunoSEQ multiplex PCR, while the TCRdb copy is restricted to in-frame clones and leaves out a portion. Here the sample spans 95,000 to 150,000 clones, more than 95% being singletons. The sequencing sample was made of PBMCs. These receptors were taken from a man aged 18 to 29 in good health and CMV-seronegative. Both conserved end residues are part of each CDR3. D genes are given only for firm matches. Some rows have no size entry. The others give once, few or many, or a class for an expanded clone.

J gene,D gene,clone size,V gene,CDR3 DNA,CDR3 protein
TRBJ2-1,NA,NA,TRBV28,TGTGCCAGCACTGGGGGGAGCTCCTACAATGAGCAGTTCTTC,CASTGGSSYNEQFF
TRBJ2-2,NA,NA,TRBV9,TGTGCCAGCAGCGTAGGACAGGGAGGCACCGGGGAGCTGTTTTTT,CASSVGQGGTGELFF
TRBJ2-1,NA,few,TRBV5-6,TGTGCCAGCAGCGCCCGGGATGAGCAGTTCTTC,CASSARDEQFF
TRBJ2-5,NA,NA,TRBV25-1,TGTGCCAGCTATCAGGGGGGTCTAGAGACCCAGTACTTC,CASYQGGLETQYF
TRBJ2-1,TRBD2,NA,TRBV4-2,TGTGCCAGCAGCTCCACGGGAGGGTACGATGAGCAGTTCTTC,CASSSTGGYDEQFF
TRBJ1-1,NA,NA,TRBV19,TGTGCCAGTAGTGACCGGGAGGGCACTGAAGCTTTCTTT,CASSDREGTEAFF
TRBJ2-1,TRBD2,NA,TRBV5-4,TGTGCCAGCAGCTTAACGGGACTAGCGACCAGGAGCTCCTACAATGAGCAGTTCTTC,CASSLTGLATRSSYNEQFF
TRBJ1-5,TRBD1,NA,TRBV2,TGTGCCAGCAGAACAGGGGGAATGAGCAATCAGCCCCAGCATTTT,CASRTGGMSNQPQHF
TRBJ2-5,NA,NA,TRBV18,TGTGCCAGCTCCCCTGTGGCAGGGATCGAGACCCAGTACTTC,CASSPVAGIETQYF
TRBJ2-3,NA,NA,TRBV5-4,TGTGCCAGCAGCTTGGGGGAGGGGGGCACAGATACGCAGTATTTT,CASSLGEGGTDTQYF
TRBJ2-1,TRBD1,NA,TRBV28,TGTGCCAGCAGTTTGTCTAACAGGGGCGATGAGCAGTTCTTC,CASSLSNRGDEQFF
TRBJ1-4,TRBD1,NA,TRBV27,TGTGCCAGCAGTACGACCGGGACAGAAACTGAAAAACTGTTTTTT,CASSTTGTETEKLFF
TRBJ2-7,NA,NA,TRBV5-8,TGTGCCAGCAGCCAGAGGGGGACTACACTCGAGCAGTACTTC,CASSQRGTTLEQYF
TRBJ2-7,TRBD2,NA,TRBV5-5,TGTGCCAGCAGCTTGGAGGTCCGCGGGAGACTCGAGCAGTACTTC,CASSLEVRGRLEQYF
TRBJ1-1,NA,NA,TRBV6-1,TGTGCCAGCAGTGGAGCCTATAACACTGAAGCTTTCTTT,CASSGAYNTEAFF
TRBJ2-7,TRBD2,NA,TRBV6-5,TGTGCCAGCAAACCGGGACTAGCGGGGGAGCAGTACTTC,CASKPGLAGEQYF
TRBJ1-1,NA,NA,TRBV7-8,TGTGCCACCCTATCGGAGGGTGGGAACACTGAAGCTTTCTTT,CATLSEGGNTEAFF
TRBJ2-3,TRBD1,NA,TRBV9,TGTGCCAGCAGCCCCGCGCAGGGGGTTACAGATACGCAGTATTTT,CASSPAQGVTDTQYF
TRBJ2-5,TRBD1,NA,TRBV4-2,TGTGCCAGCAGCCAAGGAGGGACAGGGCCAGAGACCCAGTACTTC,CASSQGGTGPETQYF
TRBJ2-7,TRBD1,NA,TRBV29-1,TGCAGCGTTGAATATCCGCCTAGGGGGCCCTTCCCGAGTGAGCAGTACTTC,CSVEYPPRGPFPSEQYF
TRBJ2-1,TRBD2,NA,TRBV7-8,TGTGCCAGCAGCCCGGGGGGGAAACCCGGTGAGCAGTTCTTC,CASSPGGKPGEQFF
TRBJ2-2,NA,NA,TRBV18,TGTGCCAGCTCACCGGCCTACACCGGGGAGCTGTTTTTT,CASSPAYTGELFF
TRBJ2-1,TRBD2,NA,TRBV9,TGTGCCAGCAGCCGCGAACTAGCGGGAGTTAGGAATGAGCAGTTCTTC,CASSRELAGVRNEQFF
TRBJ1-1,NA,NA,TRBV19,TGTGCCAGTAGTATTGGGCTGGCGAACACTGAAGCTTTCTTT,CASSIGLANTEAFF
TRBJ1-2,NA,NA,TRBV23-1,TGCGCCAGCAGTCAATCGGGGGGGCCCCTGGCCTATGGCTACACCTTC,CASSQSGGPLAYGYTF
TRBJ1-2,TRBD1,NA,TRBV28,TGTGCCAGCAGTTTAATGACAGGGATCGGTAGGCGGGACTATGGCTACACCTTC,CASSLMTGIGRRDYGYTF
TRBJ2-2,NA,few,TRBV19,TGTGCCAGTAGTATAGGGGCCCAGACCGGGGAGCTGTTTTTT,CASSIGAQTGELFF